The 18 T cell receptor beta chains presented below share a single source sample, sequenced in a study of response to subunit inactivated influenza vaccine. One entry per CDR3 protein, called by TCRdb with MiXCR from the RT-PCR reads. The repertoire holds around 570,000 distinct CDR3 sequences, 11% seen once, with 8% to 13% in the top ten. The data were also submitted as part of a second study, on T cells expressing NK-cell markers. That work states: The cDNA for TCR beta came from 5'RACE template switching with UMIs.

Source: PBMCs from blood, taken on the day of vaccination. Source of these receptors: a man in his forties or fifties who received an inactivated influenza vaccine.

This clonotype appeared a few times. The V gene is TRBV27, the J gene TRBJ2-6; TRBD1 aligns across 8 bases. Losses at the gene ends were 8 bases for V and 2 bases for J; bases not matched to a gene: 5. Germline CDR1 reads MNHEY; CDR2 reads SMNVEV (reference sequence). The CDR3 has 15 residues. CDR3 bases: TGTGCCAGCTCGGACAGGGCTGCTGGGGCCAACGTCCTGACTTTC. It yields the protein CASSDRAAGANVLTF.

This clonotype was counted a few times. The chain combines TRBV6-2 or TRBV6-3 with TRBJ2-7, with TRBD1 as a possible D gene (6 bases). The CDR3 consists of 14 residues. V was trimmed by 6 bases and J by 2 bases, leaving 14 bases between them. The germline V gene has CDR1 MNHEY and CDR2 SVGEGT. The CDR3 protein is CASRQGLAPYEQYF. The CDR3 DNA sequence: TGTGCCAGCAGACAGGGTTTAGCCCCCTACGAGCAGTACTTC.

In this sample, this clonotype turned up many times. This rearrangement joins TRBV27 to TRBJ2-7; 9 bases line up with TRBD1. CDR3 length: 14 residues. Trimming cost V 5 bases and J 5 bases; bases outside gene matches: 7. Per germline, CDR1 MNHEY and CDR2 SMNVEV (reference sequence). The CDR3 DNA reads TGTGCCAGCAGTCCCGGGACAGGGTCCCACGAGCAGTACTTC. It yields the protein CASSPGTGSHEQYF.

Points on this clonotype: The germline gene is not matched at one end of the junction; a read error may be the cause. The V call is TRBV7-2, the J call TRBJ2-2; possible D gene TRBD1, 5 bases. This CDR3 region has 12 residues. Germline V lookup: CDR1 SGHTA, CDR2 FQGNSA. CDR3: CPSSHPGGELFF. DNA for the CDR3: TGTCCCAGCAGCCATCCAGGGGGGGAGCTGTTTTTT.

The genes are TRBV19 and TRBJ2-1, with D tentatively TRBD2 (5 bases). Trimming removed 3 bases at V and 0 bases at J, with 9 bases between. The CDR3 has 15 amino acids. The germline V gene has CDR1 LNHDA and CDR2 SQIVND (reference sequence). CDR3 loop: CASSIGGGSYNEQFF. The CDR3 nucleotides are TGTGCCAGTAGTATCGGTGGAGGCTCCTACAATGAGCAGTTCTTC.

The genes are TRBV6-6 and TRBJ2-5, with TRBD1 matching over 10 bases. J was trimmed by 13 bases and V by 10 bases; bases with no gene match: 12. The CDR3 loop spans 12 amino acids. The germline gives CDR1 MNHNY, CDR2 SVGAGI (reference sequence). The CDR3 loop is CATGQGDGSGYF. As DNA, the CDR3 is TGTGCCACCGGACAGGGGGACGGGAGTGGGTACTTC.

This clonotype has only one observation. The V call is TRBV20-1, the J call TRBJ2-3, with 14 bases fitting TRBD2. This CDR3 contains 16 residues. V dropped 1 base and J dropped 2; count of bases not matched to a gene: 2. The V gene's germline CDR1 is DFQATT and CDR2 SNEGSKA (reference sequence). The CDR3 coding sequence is TGCAGTGCTAGAGGGACTAGCGGGGGGCCCACAGATACGCAGTATTTT. Translated, it gives CSARGTSGGPTDTQYF.

This clonotype was counted ten times or more. V and J are TRBV18 and TRBJ2-5, with D unclear. The CDR3 extends over 12 amino acids. V shed 5 bases and J shed 5 bases, with 9 bases lying between them. Germline V gene lookup returns CDR1 KGHSH and CDR2 LQKENI. The CDR3 bases are TGTGCCAGCTCAGATGTCCGGGAGACCCAGTACTTC. It codes for CASSDVRETQYF.

The chain has TRBV5-5 and TRBJ2-3; the D is unclear. The CDR3 extends over 14 amino acids. The ends were cut back, 1 base at V and 6 bases at J, with 12 bases in the middle. In germline, CDR1 is SGHKS, CDR2 YYEKEE (reference sequence). CDR3 sequence (DNA): TGTGCCAGCAGCTTGTTTGGGGTCGGGGATACGCAGTATTTT. Encoded protein: CASSLFGVGDTQYF.

J is TRBJ2-6 and V is TRBV7-9; no definite D call. CDR1 and CDR2 from the germline V gene are SEHNR and FQNEAQ (reference sequence). Between the trimmed V and J ends, which lost 5 bases and 2 bases, there was a span of 16 bases. CDR3 length: 17 amino acids. The CDR3 nucleotides are TGTGCCAGCAGCCGCTACCTCGGCGTTGCTGGGGCCAACGTCCTGACTTTC. It specifies CASSRYLGVAGANVLTF.

This clonotype was counted only a few times. The DNA for the CDR3 is TGCGCCAGCAGCCGGACTAGCGGGGGGGAAACAGATACGCAGTATTTT. Its protein is CASSRTSGGETDTQYF. This rearrangement joins TRBV5-1 to TRBJ2-3, with TRBD2 matching 15 bases. The CDR3 length is 16 residues. Losses at the gene ends were 4 bases for V and 3 bases for J; bases not matched to a gene: 3. The germline gives CDR1 SGHRS, CDR2 YFSETQ.

A few counts support this clonotype. The J gene is TRBJ2-3, the V gene TRBV11-2, with TRBD2 matching 10 bases. Germline V gene sequence: CDR1 SGHAT, CDR2 FQNNGV. The junction had 17 bases not matched to a gene; V was cut back by 5 bases and J by 3 bases. The CDR3 totals 19 residues. CDR3 sequence reads: CASSRSPWTSGRGTDTQYF. CDR3 DNA: TGTGCCAGCAGCCGAAGTCCCTGGACTAGCGGAAGAGGGACAGATACGCAGTATTTT.

V gene TRBV4-1 combines with J gene TRBJ2-1; 8 bases line up with TRBD1. Germline V gives CDR1 MGHRA, CDR2 YSYEKL. This CDR3 is 16 amino acids long. Trimming took 0 bases from V and 2 from J; bases not matched to a gene: 3. CDR3 coding DNA: TGCGCCAGCAGCCAAGAGAACAGGGGGGCCTACAATGAGCAGTTCTTC. It codes for CASSQENRGAYNEQFF.

The CDR3 region has the DNA TGTGCCAGCAGCCAAGATATAGGCACAGGGGCCAATGAGCAGTTCTTC. This sequence encodes CASSQDIGTGANEQFF. The J gene is TRBJ2-1, the V gene TRBV4-2, with 7 bases that match TRBD1. V lost 0 bases to trimming and J lost 6 bases; unmatched junction nucleotides: 8. Looked up from germline, CDR1 is LGHNA and CDR2 is YNFKEQ. The CDR3 is made up of 16 amino acids.

The table lists this clonotype with a few counts. V usage is TRBV6-5 and J usage is TRBJ1-6, with 10 bases identical to TRBD1. The V and J ends lost 1 base and 9 bases, in that order; junction bases with no gene match: 9. Germline loops: CDR1 MNHEY, CDR2 SVGAGI. The CDR3 has 17 residues. CDR3 region: CASSYFAGQGGVSPLHF. The CDR3 DNA reads as TGTGCCAGCAGTTACTTCGCAGGACAGGGGGGGGTTTCACCCCTCCACTTT.

J is TRBJ2-7 and V is TRBV7-2; D gene ambiguous. CDR1 and CDR2 (germline): SGHTA, FQGNSA. The CDR3 consists of 14 residues. The germline V and J ends were trimmed by 7 bases and 4 bases, with 17 bases remaining between them. The CDR3 sequence is CASNSGVRQYEQYF. For the CDR3, the DNA is TGTGCCAGCAATTCTGGGGTCAGACAATACGAGCAGTACTTC.

This clonotype appeared many times. The genes are TRBV2 and TRBJ2-3, with D uncertain. Germline values: CDR1 SNHLY, CDR2 FYNNEI. Trimming removed 5 bases from V and 2 bases from J, with 5 bases in between. CDR3 length: 12 residues. The CDR3 DNA reads TGTGCCAGCAGTCAGAACACAGATACGCAGTATTTT. As protein: CASSQNTDTQYF.

In this sample, this clonotype turned up many times. The CDR3 DNA follows: TGTGCCAGCAGCGGAGGGTCTAGCGGATACGAGCAGTACTTC. Protein: CASSGGSSGYEQYF. The chain combines TRBV9 with TRBJ2-7; 7 bases align to TRBD2. This CDR3 comprises 14 residues. Trimming cost V 3 bases and J 4 bases; bases outside gene matches: 7. CDR1 and CDR2 (germline): SGDLS, YYNGEE.